The 7 T cell receptor beta chains given below trace back to one sample, sequenced in a study of blood T cells in healthy people across ages. Using a J-beta primer mix together with a sample-barcoded 5' primer, a second PCR was run for about 6 to 12 cycles. TCRdb reanalysed the 5' RACE reads using MiXCR and keeps one entry per CDR3 protein. The sample shows hundreds of thousands of distinct CDR3 sequences, roughly 45% of them seen only once. The sequenced sample was blood. These receptors all stem from a woman aged 55-70 years in good health.

On this clonotype itself: A clone one base away is much larger, so this may be a read error. This chain connects TRBV29-1 to TRBJ2-6; maybe TRBD1 (6 bases). Germline CDR1 is SQVTM and CDR2 is ANQGSEA. The CDR3 extends over 15 amino acids. The CDR3 DNA sequence: TGCAGCATCGGGGACAATTTTTCTGGGGCCAGCGTCCTGACTTTC. Its protein product is CSIGDNFSGASVLTF.

This clonotype turned up a few times. V usage is TRBV7-2 and J usage is TRBJ2-7; 8 bases are a match to TRBD1. Germline CDR1 and CDR2: SGHTA and FQGNSA. Trimming removed 1 base from V and 5 bases from J; junction bases left unmatched: 7. This CDR3 has 15 amino acids. The CDR3 region has the DNA TGTGCCAGCAGCTTAGGGGGACAGGCGCTCGACGAGCAGTACTTC. This codes for CASSLGGQALDEQYF.

This clonotype was seen only a few times. The chain carries TRBV12-3 or TRBV12-4 and TRBJ2-1; D unclear. The CDR3 loop spans 13 amino acids. The germline V and J ends were trimmed by 1 base and 7 bases, with 8 bases remaining between them. CDR3 sequence reads: CASSLERSNEQFF. In nucleotides, the CDR3 is TGTGCCAGCAGTTTAGAGCGTAGTAATGAGCAGTTCTTC.

This clonotype was found many times. This sequence may be a read error, since a much larger clone differs from it by one base. The chain carries TRBV11-2 and TRBJ2-1, with D unclear. Trimming removed 6 bases from V and 2 bases from J, with 11 bases in between. CDR3 length equals 14 residues. Germline lookup yields CDR1 SGHAT and CDR2 FQNNGV. This CDR3 reads CASSVALAYNEQFF. In DNA form, the CDR3 reads TGTGCCAGCAGTGTGGCTCTCGCCTACAATGAGCAGTTCTTC.

This chain links TRBV10-3 with TRBJ2-7; tentatively, D is TRBD1 (5 bases). Trimming removed 3 bases from V and 2 bases from J, with 11 bases in between. CDR3 size: 14 residues. From germline, CDR1 is ENHRY and CDR2 SYGVKD. The CDR3 protein is CAISDNRYTYEQYF. As DNA, the CDR3 is TGTGCCATCAGTGATAACAGGTACACCTACGAGCAGTACTTC.

Ten or more counts support this clonotype. The chain recombines TRBV29-1 with TRBJ2-6; D may be TRBD1 (6 bases). The CDR3 consists of 13 residues. The V gene's germline CDR1 is SQVTM and CDR2 ANQGSEA. V lost 6 bases to trimming and J lost 1 base, with 7 bases between them. The CDR3 region is CSVQGSGANVLTF. In DNA form, the CDR3 reads TGCAGCGTGCAGGGGTCTGGGGCCAACGTCCTGACTTTC.

The J gene is TRBJ2-5, the V gene TRBV3-1; no reliable D call. The DNA end favors TRBJ2-7, so the J call may be wrong. Germline assignment: CDR1 LGHDT and CDR2 YNNKEL (reference sequence). The CDR3 loop spans 12 amino acids. The CDR3 reads CASSQERHEQYF. Written as DNA, the CDR3 is TGTGCCAGCAGCCAAGAGAGACACGAGCAGTACTTC.